The entry below describes one T cell receptor (beta chain). No cell sorting was done before RNA was extracted from the tissue. This CDR3 has 13 amino acids. Germline CDR1 reads SGHNT; CDR2 reads YENEEA. The source of the sample is a study of tumor and adjacent non-tumor tissue in lung cancer. The library came from three nested PCR rounds adapted from ARM-PCR protocols. TCRdb reanalysed the multiplex PCR reads using MiXCR and keeps one entry per CDR3 protein. The sample includes under 150,000 distinct CDR3 sequences, about 66% of them seen just once. The specimen sequenced was lung tumor tissue. The clonotype originates from a man aged 25 to 45 with non-small cell lung cancer. The chain combines TRBV11-3 with TRBJ2-3; D call uncertain. The J call is uncertain, as TRBJ1-5 better fits the DNA end. The CDR3 nucleotides are TGTGCCAGCAGCTTAGGATACACAGATACGCAGCATTTT. Translation gives CASSLGYTDTQHF.